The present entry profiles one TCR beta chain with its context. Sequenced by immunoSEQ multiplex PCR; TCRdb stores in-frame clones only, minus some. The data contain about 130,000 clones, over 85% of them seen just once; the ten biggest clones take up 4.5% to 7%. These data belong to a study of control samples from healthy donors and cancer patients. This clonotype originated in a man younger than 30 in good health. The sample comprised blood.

In nucleotides, the CDR3 is TGTGCCAGCAGTGAAGCGCGTGGTGAGACCCAGTACTTC. Translating gives CASSEARGETQYF. V usage is TRBV6-1 and J usage is TRBJ2-5; no clear D gene. This CDR3 has 13 amino acids. Germline V CDR1 and CDR2: MNHNS, SASEGT. The ends were cut back, 0 bases at V and 5 bases at J, with 7 bases in the middle.